A selection of T cell receptor beta chains follows, all from one sample in a study of blood T cell repertoires in COVID-19. The table came from immunoSEQ multiplex PCR; TCRdb's copy has only in-frame clones and leaves some out. The sample includes around 150,000 clones, 60% to 85% of them seen just once. The specimen was peripheral blood. Receptors originate from a man aged 45-65 years with acute or convalescent COVID-19. Both conserved end residues are part of each CDR3. Not every row has a clone size; where given, it reads once, few, many or a size class.

V	J	size	CDR3
TRBV3-1/TRBV3-2	TRBJ1-4	NA	CASSHGTVNEKLFF
TRBV3-1/TRBV3-2	TRBJ1-4	NA	CASSPLTGNNEKLFF
TRBV21-1	TRBJ2-5	NA	CASSKGGSSIQETQYF
TRBV4-2	TRBJ1-1	NA	CASTHGPTGDTEAFF
TRBV9	TRBJ1-4	NA	CASSDGQNTPNEKLFF
TRBV6-5	TRBJ1-1	NA	CASRPGGNTEAFF
TRBV20-1	TRBJ1-3	NA	CSASDPQTTGNTIYF
TRBV5-6	TRBJ1-1	NA	CASSLYGAEAFF
TRBV24-1	TRBJ2-5	NA	CATSGLPGPGHRGGQETQYF
TRBV5-1	TRBJ2-3	NA	CASTNRGISTDTQYF
TRBV29-1	TRBJ2-5	NA	CSVGMTVGETQYF
TRBV28	TRBJ1-1	NA	CASRRTDNTEAFF
TRBV5-5	TRBJ1-6	NA	CASSVGQSLPSPLHF
TRBV10-2	TRBJ1-1	NA	CASRLQNTNTEAFF
TRBV7-3	TRBJ2-5	NA	CASSQGLAETQYF
TRBV27	TRBJ1-1	NA	CASSTGGGRLGAFF
TRBV24-1	TRBJ1-1	few	CATPDPGTEAFF